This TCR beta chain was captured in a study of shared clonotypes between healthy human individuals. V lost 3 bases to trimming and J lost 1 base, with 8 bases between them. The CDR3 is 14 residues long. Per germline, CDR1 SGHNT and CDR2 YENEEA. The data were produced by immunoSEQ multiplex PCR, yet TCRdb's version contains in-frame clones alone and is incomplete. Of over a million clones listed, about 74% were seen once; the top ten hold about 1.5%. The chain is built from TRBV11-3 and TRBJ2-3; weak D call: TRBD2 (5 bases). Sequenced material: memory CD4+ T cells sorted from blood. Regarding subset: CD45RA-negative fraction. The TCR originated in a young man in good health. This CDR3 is CASSFGLGTDTQYF. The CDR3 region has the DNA TGTGCCAGCAGCTTCGGACTGGGCACAGATACGCAGTATTTT.